The sequence of this T cell receptor (beta chain) was determined in a study of early T cells in non-severe SARS-CoV-2 infection (dated by TCRdb to the early 2020s). As for the study more broadly: Bulk RNA from unsorted whole blood was used for TCR sequencing, so alpha and beta chains could not be paired. Overall study outcomes, separate from this receptor: VDJdb matching was skewed toward anti-spike CD8 responses, so virus-specific expansions were likely underestimated and private and CD4 specificities were missed.

Per the germline V gene (reference sequence), MNHEY is the CDR1 and SMNVEV is the CDR2. Counted from cysteine to phenylalanine, this CDR3 has 14 amino acids. Of all the DNA, just the CDR3 is kept, 42 bases in frame from base 1. Worth noting for this clonotype: What this receptor recognizes is not known. One junction end does not reproduce the germline sequence, and a read error may be involved.

Set within a cohort of healthcare workers in London, UK, this nested case-control study involved weekly PCR testing of nasopharyngeal swabs along with blood sampling. Healthcare workers were enrolled in the week of the UK lockdown, from 23 to 31 March 2020, and were followed every week for up to about 15 weeks. Libraries were built with 5' RACE. The instrument was a NextSeq 500. The TCR library protocol attached unique molecular identifiers to individual cDNA molecules to correct for sequencing error and PCR bias. Both TCR alpha and beta chains were sequenced, and tight co-correlation was observed between alpha and beta sequence abundances in each sample. Regarding the original processing steps: Decombinator V4 was used to annotate the V gene, J gene and CDR3 of the TCR sequences. Expanded TCRs were defined as changing significantly between any two time points under a Poisson model with p below 0.0001. TCR abundances were normalised to the total number of TCRs sequenced in each sample and reported as counts per million. MAIT TCRs were defined by TRAV1-2 paired with TRAJ12, TRAJ20 or TRAJ33, and iNKT TCRs by TRAV10 paired with TRAJ18. A search of VDJdb, accessed on 1 November 2021, was run for TCRs annotated to CMV, EBV and SARS-CoV-2, with TCRs annotated for multiple antigens excluded. TCRdb redid the processing of the public reads, applying fastp at Q25 and MiXCR, and retained in-frame beta chains. For every CDR3 protein sequence, its rows merge into one entry that carries the most common genes and DNA. TCRdb's processing, not the study's, gives the V and J calls here. Within this sample are 70,000 to 95,000 distinct CDR3 sequences, with about 10% of them counted one time only. The biggest ten clones account for about 4.5% of the sample.

The source of this sequence is an adult who was a healthcare worker with PCR-confirmed SARS-CoV-2 infection or an uninfected control (not recorded which). Sequencing was done on a sample of whole blood. The V and J segments used are TRBV27 and TRBJ2-3; the D call is tentative, TRBD1 or TRBD2, as each matches 6 bases. The nucleotide sequence reads TGTGTCAGCAGTGCCACGGGGGCTGTGGATACGCAGTATTTT. Its protein product is CVSSATGAVDTQYF.